Detailed here is one T cell receptor beta chain. Its antigen is currently unknown. This sample was taken from a study of post-analysis software for immune sequencing data. Findings and limits, study-wide: TRBV segments more frequent in patients than in controls numbered a few and included TRBV5-6, TRBV5-1 and TRBV20-1. Normalized Chao1 diversity in multiple sclerosis patients fell significantly below that of controls.

Each TCR beta cDNA library carried unique molecular identifiers. With about 0.95 to 10 million T cells as the source, roughly 500,000 cDNA molecules resulted. TCRdb independently ran MiXCR on the PCR reads; one entry per CDR3 protein. The profile shows about 820,000 distinct CDR3 sequences, about 50% of them singletons. This CDR3 contains 13 residues. Germline V gives CDR1 DFQATT, CDR2 SNEGSKA (reference sequence). The V and J ends lost 3 bases and 1 base respectively, with 9 bases between them. V and J are TRBV20-1 and TRBJ1-2; D is unclear. This receptor was obtained from a girl between 10 and 17 years old with multiple sclerosis. The sample taken for sequencing was blood. The CDR3 bases are TGCAGTGCTAGGGACTTGAGTAACTATGGCTACACCTTC. Its protein is CSARDLSNYGYTF.